This entry lists 13 T cell receptor beta chains sequenced from one sample in a study of cytomegalovirus exposure and HLA in healthy donors. The method was immunoSEQ multiplex PCR; TCRdb's version includes in-frame clones alone and lacks a portion of them. Counted here are about 280,000 clones, 70% to 90% occurring once; the ten biggest clones make up approximately 0.95%. What was sequenced was PBMCs. These receptors originate from a woman aged 18-30 years in good health and CMV-seronegative.

This clone appeared a single time. This chain links TRBV25-1 with TRBJ2-7; 8 positions match TRBD2. The trim removed 5 bases at V and 6 bases at J, leaving 6 bases unmatched. The CDR3 length is 13 residues. CDR1 and CDR2 (germline): MGHDK, SYGVNS. Here the CDR3 DNA reads TGTGCCAGCAGTCAACGGGAGGGGCGCGAGCAGTACTTC. Its translation is CASSQREGREQYF.

The chain recombines TRBV7-9 with TRBJ2-2; 7 positions agree with TRBD2. The V segment lost 5 bases and the J segment 5 bases; nucleotides outside the gene matches: 11. The germline V gene has CDR1 SEHNR and CDR2 FQNEAQ (reference sequence). The CDR3 runs 16 residues. This CDR3 reads CASSPAGLAATGELFF. CDR3 nucleotide sequence: TGTGCCAGCAGCCCAGCGGGTCTAGCGGCTACCGGGGAGCTGTTTTTT.

This clone was counted once. Different DNA sequences within this sample yield the same CDR3. The J gene is TRBJ2-7, the V gene TRBV5-1, with 8 nucleotides matching TRBD2. The CDR3 spans 16 residues. The V gene's germline CDR1 is SGHRS and CDR2 YFSETQ. Germline trimming cut 0 bases from V and 2 bases from J; bases unmatched to any gene: 7. The CDR3 protein is CASSLAGTSGTYEQYF. The CDR3 nucleotides read TGCGCCAGCAGCTTGGCTGGAACTAGCGGTACCTACGAGCAGTACTTC.

Notes on this clone: Germline and junction disagree at one end, which may indicate a read error. The chain joins TRBV28 to TRBJ2-3, with a possible D match to TRBD2 (8 bases). The CDR3 runs to 17 residues. The germline CDR1 and CDR2 sequences are MDHEN and SYDVKM. In DNA, the CDR3 is TGTGCCAGCAGCTTATGGGACAGCGGGAGCCCCCTTGATACGCAGTATTTT. This sequence encodes CASSLWDSGSPLDTQYF.

The rearrangement uses TRBV7-9 and TRBJ2-3, with D tentatively TRBD1 (5 bases). Trimming removed 5 bases from V and 5 bases from J, with 14 bases in between. CDR1 is SEHNR and CDR2 is FQNEAQ in the germline V gene (reference sequence). The CDR3 runs to 14 residues. In DNA, the CDR3 is TGTGCCAGCAGCCGCGACAGTTGGGGAGATACGCAGTATTTT. Its translation: CASSRDSWGDTQYF. The full variable domain, with the rest looked up from reference TRBV7-9 and TRBJ2-3, is DTGVSQNPRHKITKRGQNVTFRCDPISEHNRLYWYRQTLGQGPEFLTYFQNEAQLEKSRLLSDRFSAERPKGSFSTLEIQRTEQGDSAMYLCASSRDSWGDTQYFGPGTRLTVL.

The chain employs TRBV12-5 and TRBJ2-7, with TRBD2 matching 9 bases. The germline V gene encodes CDR1 LGHNT and CDR2 FRNRAP. This CDR3 comprises 15 residues. J was trimmed by 2 bases and V by 5 bases; bases with no gene match: 7. CDR3 nucleotides: TGTGCTAGTGGTCCGTATAGCGGGAGTACCTACGAGCAGTACTTC. This gives the protein CASGPYSGSTYEQYF.

The V call is TRBV14, the J call TRBJ2-1; a possible D gene is TRBD2 (5 bases). Germline CDR1 SGHDN, CDR2 FVKESK. The length of the CDR3 is 16 residues. Trimming cost V 0 bases and J 2 bases, with 11 bases left between them. The CDR3 loop is CASSQDLGEPYNEQFF. For the CDR3, the DNA is TGTGCCAGCAGCCAAGATTTGGGAGAACCCTACAATGAGCAGTTCTTC.

The chain joins TRBV15 to TRBJ2-7; 7 positions agree with TRBD2. The V segment lost 0 bases and the J segment 2 bases; nucleotides outside the gene matches: 4. The CDR3 consists of 15 residues. Germline CDR1 LNHNV, CDR2 YYDKDF (reference sequence). The CDR3 DNA is TGTGCCACCAGCAGAGATGGGAGGGTAACCTACGAGCAGTACTTC. As protein: CATSRDGRVTYEQYF.

The genes are TRBV2 and TRBJ2-3, with a possible D match to TRBD1 (6 bases). The V gene lost 8 bases and the J gene lost 0 bases, with 15 bases spanning the gap. Germline V CDR1 and CDR2: SNHLY, FYNNEI. The CDR3 is 15 amino acids. This CDR3 is CASQPGGGSTDTQYF. The DNA of the CDR3 is TGTGCCAGCCAGCCTGGGGGCGGTAGCACAGATACGCAGTATTTT.

The V call is TRBV13, the J call TRBJ2-2; 8 bases fit TRBD2. From germline, CDR1 is PRHDT and CDR2 FYEKMQ (reference sequence). The CDR3 consists of 14 residues. J lost 6 bases, V lost 1 base, and 1 base had no gene match. CDR3 DNA: TGTGCCAGCAGCTTAGCCGGGGGGGCCGGGGAGCTGTTTTTT. Residues: CASSLAGGAGELFF.

The rearrangement links TRBV2 to TRBJ2-3; a weak D match, TRBD2 (5 bases). Germline assignment: CDR1 SNHLY and CDR2 FYNNEI. The CDR3 extends over 15 amino acids. Trimming stripped 6 bases from V and 4 bases from J, with 17 bases between. The CDR3, as DNA: TGTGCCAGCAGCCCCTTAGGAGGCGGGTCAGATACGCAGTATTTT. This encodes CASSPLGGGSDTQYF.

The rearrangement joins TRBV5-4 to TRBJ1-4; no firm D call. V gave up 0 bases and J gave up 4 bases, with 16 bases separating them. This CDR3 region has 17 residues. CDR1 and CDR2 (germline): SGHNT, YYREEE (reference sequence). CDR3 sequence reads: CASSLDGGSGHNEKLFF. CDR3 in DNA: TGTGCCAGCAGCTTGGACGGAGGGTCCGGGCATAATGAAAAACTGTTTTTT.

The gene calls are TRBV7-9 and TRBJ2-3; D may be TRBD2 (6 bases). The V gene's germline CDR1 is SEHNR and CDR2 FQNEAQ (reference sequence). V lost 4 bases, J lost 6 bases, and 23 bases lay in between. The CDR3 has 17 residues. The CDR3: CASSSSFAGLQFDTQYF. CDR3 coding DNA: TGTGCCAGCAGCTCTTCGTTTGCGGGACTGCAGTTCGATACGCAGTATTTT.